This T cell receptor beta chain stems from a study of shared clonotypes between healthy human individuals. The germline CDR1 and CDR2 sequences are SGHNT and YENEEA. The CDR3 is 19 residues long. After removal of 5 bases from V and 7 bases from J, the junction contained 19 bases not matched to a gene. The table came from immunoSEQ multiplex PCR; TCRdb's copy has only in-frame clones and leaves some out. The repertoire holds about 1.5 million clones, with roughly 98% as singletons. V gene TRBV11-3 combines with J gene TRBJ2-2; the match to TRBD2 covers 10 bases. Sample: naive CD4+ T cells sorted from blood. Subset defined: CD45RA+ positively selected. The sequence derives from a man aged 25 to 40 in good health. CDR3 sequence (DNA): TGTGCCAGCAGCACCAAGAATGGGCTAGCGGGAGAAATCATCGGGGAGCTGTTTTTT. Protein sequence: CASSTKNGLAGEIIGELFF.